Presented here are 28 T cell receptor beta chains from one specimen sequenced in a study of blood T cell repertoires in COVID-19 (dated by TCRdb to the early 2020s). The protocol used for the library was the immunoSEQ multiplex PCR assay. This is the immuneACCESS table as TCRdb keeps it, with only in-frame sequences that have V and J called. A part of the clones is gone; compared with another copy, unresolved V genes explain less than half, and the rest is unexplained. A total of some 150,000 clones appear in this sample, 80% to 90% of them only once. The top ten clones comprise about 15% of the sample. The sequencing sample was made of peripheral blood. The origin of the receptors is a woman aged 40 to 55 with acute or convalescent COVID-19.

CDR3 protein: CASSQDLAGVGAYEQYF. The CDR3 DNA follows: TGTGCCAGCAGCCAAGATCTAGCGGGGGTCGGGGCCTACGAGCAGTACTTC. The gene calls are TRBV4-2 and TRBJ2-7, with 10 bases fitting TRBD2. Germline V lookup: CDR1 LGHNA, CDR2 YNFKEQ. The CDR3 spans 17 residues. The junction had 7 bases not matched to a gene; V was cut back by 0 bases and J by 2 bases.

The chain recombines TRBV30 with TRBJ1-1; the D gene is possibly TRBD1 (6 bases). Trimming took 5 bases from V and 2 from J, leaving 12 bases between them. Germline values: CDR1 GTSNPN, CDR2 SVGIG (reference sequence). There are 13 residues in the CDR3. CDR3 in DNA: TGTGCCTGGGGCGTCAGGGGAAACACTGAAGCTTTCTTT. Its translation is CAWGVRGNTEAFF.

The chain is built from TRBV4-1 and TRBJ2-5; tentative D call: TRBD2 (6 bases). Trimming removed 3 bases from V and 4 bases from J, with 12 bases in between. The CDR3 extends over 14 amino acids. Germline CDR1 MGHRA, CDR2 YSYEKL. CDR3 region: CASSHPGLIETQYF. CDR3 nucleotides: TGCGCCAGCAGCCACCCGGGACTTATAGAGACCCAGTACTTC.

The genes are TRBV28 and TRBJ1-5; D possibly corresponds to TRBD1 (6 bases). The CDR3 is 16 residues long. V lost 1 base to trimming and J lost 2 bases, with 12 bases between them. Germline-derived CDR1 and CDR2 are MDHEN and SYDVKM. CDR3 loop: CASSLLTGGGNQPQHF. For the CDR3, the DNA is TGTGCCAGCAGTTTATTGACGGGGGGCGGCAATCAGCCCCAGCATTTT.

The rearrangement joins TRBV3-1 (or the pseudogene TRBV3-2) to TRBJ1-2; maybe TRBD1 (5 bases). The CDR3 is 11 amino acids. V was clipped by 1 base and J by 14 bases, with 11 bases between them. Germline values: CDR1 LGHDT, CDR2 YNNKEL (reference sequence). The CDR3 here is CASSQARAATF. In DNA form, the CDR3 reads TGTGCCAGCAGCCAAGCCAGGGCGGCGACCTTC.

This clone occurred once. The V gene is TRBV10-3, the J gene TRBJ2-3, with 11 bases aligning to TRBD1. The junction had 2 bases not matched to a gene; V was cut back by 8 bases and J by 4 bases. The CDR3 runs to 13 residues. Germline V gives CDR1 ENHRY, CDR2 SYGVKD. CDR3 loop: CAIGTGGSDTQYF. In DNA, the CDR3 is TGTGCCATCGGGACAGGGGGTTCAGATACGCAGTATTTT.

V and J are TRBV4-2 and TRBJ2-7, with D uncertain. V lost 0 bases, J lost 5 bases, and 8 bases lay in between. This CDR3 comprises 13 residues. Germline V gene lookup returns CDR1 LGHNA and CDR2 YNFKEQ. The CDR3 nucleotides are TGTGCCAGCAGCCAAGACTTTAGCAACGAGCAGTACTTC. Amino acids: CASSQDFSNEQYF.

The gene calls are TRBV13 and TRBJ2-7; 7 bases are shared with TRBD1. Germline CDR1 PRHDT, CDR2 FYEKMQ (reference sequence). This CDR3 is built from 16 residues. The trim removed 0 bases at V and 4 bases at J, leaving 9 bases unmatched. In nucleotides, the CDR3 is TGTGCCAGCAGCTTAGGCCGATGGACAGGAAGGTACGAGCAGTACTTC. As protein: CASSLGRWTGRYEQYF.

V gene TRBV5-1 combines with J gene TRBJ2-2, with 10 nucleotides matching TRBD1. This CDR3 comprises 15 residues. Unmatched junction bases numbered 4, after V lost 4 bases and J lost 4 bases. Germline lookup yields CDR1 SGHRS and CDR2 YFSETQ. CDR3 DNA sequence: TGCGCCAGCAGCGTCAGGACAGGGGGCACCGGGGAGCTGTTTTTT. Translation gives CASSVRTGGTGELFF.

V and J are TRBV6-2 or TRBV6-3 and TRBJ2-1, with 7 positions matching TRBD2. Germline CDR1 is MNHEY and CDR2 is SVGEGT. The CDR3 runs to 15 residues. V dropped 2 bases and J dropped 8; count of bases not matched to a gene: 9. CDR3 nucleotides: TGTGCCAGCAGTTACCCGCGGACTAGAGGCTATGAGCAGTTCTTC. Its protein is CASSYPRTRGYEQFF.

This chain uses TRBV6-5 with TRBJ1-5, with a weak D call TRBD1 (6 bases). This CDR3 has 14 amino acids. The germline CDR1 and CDR2 sequences are MNHEY and SVGAGI. V lost 8 bases and J 2 bases, leaving 13 bases between the germline ends. CDR3 bases: TGTGCCAGCTGGGGGGCGGGGGGCAATCAGCCCCAGCATTTT. This sequence encodes CASWGAGGNQPQHF.

This rearrangement joins TRBV15 to TRBJ2-3; D not certain. V lost 1 base, J lost 5 bases, and 7 bases lay in between. This CDR3 region has 13 residues. Germline V gene lookup returns CDR1 LNHNV and CDR2 YYDKDF (reference sequence). The chain's CDR3 is CATSRVPQDTQYF. DNA for the CDR3: TGTGCCACCAGCAGAGTTCCCCAAGATACGCAGTATTTT.

The rearrangement links TRBV7-9 to TRBJ2-3; 9 nucleotides match TRBD2. CDR1 is SEHNR and CDR2 is FQNEAQ in the germline V gene (reference sequence). This CDR3 is built from 14 residues. The V and J ends lost 7 bases and 4 bases, in that order; junction bases with no gene match: 6. This CDR3 reads CASTLAGPPDTQYF. DNA of the CDR3: TGTGCCAGCACCCTAGCGGGGCCCCCAGATACGCAGTATTTT. The whole variable domain, filled in from reference TRBV7-9 and TRBJ2-3, reads DTGVSQNPRHKITKRGQNVTFRCDPISEHNRLYWYRQTLGQGPEFLTYFQNEAQLEKSRLLSDRFSAERPKGSFSTLEIQRTEQGDSAMYLCASTLAGPPDTQYFGPGTRLTVL.

J is TRBJ2-2 and V is TRBV19; weak D call: TRBD1 (6 bases). V was trimmed by 3 bases and J by 4 bases, leaving 15 bases between them. The CDR3 loop spans 16 amino acids. Germline CDR1 reads LNHDA; CDR2 reads SQIVND (reference sequence). This CDR3 is CASSMAVRGGTGELFF. As DNA, the CDR3 is TGTGCCAGTAGTATGGCGGTCAGGGGCGGCACCGGGGAGCTGTTTTTT.

The chain uses TRBV3-1 (or the pseudogene TRBV3-2) and TRBJ2-1; 10 positions agree with TRBD2. The CDR3 length is 15 residues. Germline V gene lookup returns CDR1 LGHDT and CDR2 YNNKEL (reference sequence). Trimming cost V 4 bases and J 5 bases; bases outside gene matches: 5. The CDR3 reads CASSPSSGRNNEQFF. CDR3 bases: TGTGCCAGCAGCCCGTCTAGCGGGAGAAACAATGAGCAGTTCTTC.

The chain carries TRBV19 and TRBJ1-1; D unclear. This CDR3 has 13 residues. Per the germline V gene, CDR1 is LNHDA and CDR2 is SQIVND (reference sequence). V lost 0 bases and J lost 4, with 6 bases in between. The CDR3 reads CASSIEPGTEAFF. DNA for the CDR3: TGTGCCAGTAGTATAGAACCGGGCACTGAAGCTTTCTTT. Together with reference TRBV19 and TRBJ1-1, the CDR3 gives the full variable domain: DGGITQSPKYLFRKEGQNVTLSCEQNLNHDAMYWYRQDPGQGLRLIYYSQIVNDFQKGDIAEGYSVSREKKESFPLTVTSAQKNPTAFYLCASSIEPGTEAFFGQGTRLTVV.

This clone was recorded once. This sequence joins TRBV28 and TRBJ2-7; the match to TRBD2 covers 12 bases. The CDR3 sequence is 17 residues long. From germline, CDR1 is MDHEN and CDR2 SYDVKM. Unmatched junction bases numbered 13, after V lost 4 bases and J lost 6 bases. In DNA form, the CDR3 reads TGTGCCAGCAGTTCTCCGGGACAGAAACTAGCGGGAGGCGAGCAGTACTTC. Translating gives CASSSPGQKLAGGEQYF.

This sequence joins TRBV2 and TRBJ1-5; 9 nucleotides align to TRBD1. Germline V gene data show CDR1 as SNHLY and CDR2 as FYNNEI. CDR3 length: 14 residues. V shed 10 bases and J 3 bases; nucleotides not matched to a gene: 7. CDR3 nucleotide sequence: TGTGCCATATCGACAGGGGGGGTCAATCAGCCCCAGCATTTT. It codes for CAISTGGVNQPQHF.

This rearrangement joins TRBV7-2 to TRBJ2-7, with 8 bases aligning to TRBD2. With 4 bases clipped from V and 1 base from J, the junction kept 6 bases outside the gene matches. This CDR3 spans 15 amino acids. CDR1 and CDR2 (germline): SGHTA, FQGNSA. The CDR3 nucleotides read TGTGCCAGCAGCTCTATAGCGGGACCGTCCTACGAGCAGTACTTC. Translating it yields CASSSIAGPSYEQYF.

The J gene is TRBJ2-5, the V gene TRBV24-1; 7 positions match TRBD1. J gave up 5 bases and V 2 bases, and 16 bases lay outside the gene matches. The CDR3 spans 18 residues. CDR1 is KGHDR and CDR2 is SFDVKD in the germline V gene. The CDR3 region is CATSDSTIQVDRDETQYF. CDR3 DNA: TGTGCCACCAGTGATTCAACAATCCAAGTAGACAGGGACGAGACCCAGTACTTC.

Regarding this clone: This specimen includes other DNA sequences encoding the same CDR3. The gene calls are TRBV6-5 and TRBJ1-2; D perhaps matches TRBD1 (6 bases). Looked up from germline, CDR1 is MNHEY and CDR2 is SVGAGI. V was clipped by 6 bases and J by 5 bases, with 10 bases between them. This CDR3 is 12 amino acids long. The CDR3 nucleotides read TGTGCCAGCAGCCCAACAGGGTATGGCTACACCTTC. It translates to CASSPTGYGYTF.

The chain joins TRBV6-5 to TRBJ2-7; 9 nucleotides line up with TRBD2. The germline CDR1 and CDR2 sequences are MNHEY and SVGAGI. The CDR3 covers 15 residues. J lost 4 bases, V lost 7 bases, and 11 bases had no gene match. In nucleotides, the CDR3 is TGTGCCAGCATAAGAGGGCCGGGACTAGCATACGAGCAGTACTTC. Its translation: CASIRGPGLAYEQYF.

This clone was seen a single time. The chain is built from TRBV18 and TRBJ1-4; D is unresolved. This CDR3 region has 14 residues. V lost 4 bases and J 6 bases, leaving 12 bases between the germline ends. Germline V lookup: CDR1 KGHSH, CDR2 LQKENI. CDR3 loop: CASSLLAGDEKLFF. The CDR3, as DNA: TGTGCCAGCTCACTTTTGGCGGGAGATGAAAAACTGTTTTTT.

The V and J genes are TRBV9 and TRBJ1-2; 9 bases agree with TRBD1. Germline V gene sequence: CDR1 SGDLS, CDR2 YYNGEE. CDR3 length: 13 amino acids. The V gene end was trimmed by 4 bases and the J gene end by 8 bases; junction bases not matched to a gene: 6. CDR3 amino acids: CASSPRTGEGYTF. DNA of the CDR3: TGTGCCAGCAGCCCTAGGACAGGGGAAGGCTACACCTTC.

The V gene is TRBV7-3, the J gene TRBJ2-5; possibly TRBD1 for D (5 bases). Trimming removed 5 bases from V and 4 bases from J, with 17 bases in between. There are 15 residues in the CDR3. Germline CDR1 reads SGHTA; CDR2 reads FQGTGA. The CDR3: CASSETGHHRETQYF. The CDR3 DNA sequence: TGTGCCAGCAGCGAAACAGGACACCATCGAGAGACCCAGTACTTC.

V is TRBV2 and J is TRBJ1-5; D gene uncertain. V was pared by 10 bases and J by 3 bases, with 10 bases between. The CDR3 loop spans 12 amino acids. The germline V gene has CDR1 SNHLY and CDR2 FYNNEI. The DNA for the CDR3 is TGTGCCACCGCTCAGGTCAATCAGCCCCAGCATTTT. This gives the protein CATAQVNQPQHF.

The chain joins TRBV10-3 to TRBJ2-2; D not resolved. The ends were cut back, 2 bases at V and 4 bases at J, with 23 bases in the middle. The CDR3 runs to 19 residues. In germline, CDR1 is ENHRY, CDR2 SYGVKD. This CDR3 is CAISEGVEAIRVGTGELFF. In nucleotides, the CDR3 is TGTGCCATCAGTGAGGGCGTCGAAGCGATTCGGGTGGGCACCGGGGAGCTGTTTTTT.

The CDR3 nucleotides are TGTGCCAGCAAGGTTCCAACAGGGAACACTGAAGCTTTCTTT. It yields the protein CASKVPTGNTEAFF. The rearrangement links TRBV21-1 to TRBJ1-1; the D call of TRBD1 is as the table states it, not checked on the DNA. TRBV21-1 represents a pseudogene. CDR3 length: 14 residues.